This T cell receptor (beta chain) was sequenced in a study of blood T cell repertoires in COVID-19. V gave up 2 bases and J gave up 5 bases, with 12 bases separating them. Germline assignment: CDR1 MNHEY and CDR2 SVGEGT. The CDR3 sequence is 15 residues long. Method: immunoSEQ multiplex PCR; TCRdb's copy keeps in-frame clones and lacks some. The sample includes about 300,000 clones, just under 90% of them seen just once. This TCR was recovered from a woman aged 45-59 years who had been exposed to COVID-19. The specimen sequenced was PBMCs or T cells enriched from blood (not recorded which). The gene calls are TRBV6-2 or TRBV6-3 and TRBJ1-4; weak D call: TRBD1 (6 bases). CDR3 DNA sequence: TGTGCCAGCAGTTACCTTGGGGGCGCGAATGAAAAACTGTTTTTT. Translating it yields CASSYLGGANEKLFF.